This T cell receptor (beta chain) is drawn from a study of a mutant IDH1 vaccine in newly diagnosed glioma. On the study more broadly: Mean patient age was around 40 years; 62.5% were male and 37.5% female. Earlier care involved radiotherapy, temozolomide, or both, and the majority received both.

A note on this clone: The antigen remains undetermined.

Sample time point: week 11, during vaccination. Every vaccination contained 300 ug of the mutant IDH1 20-mer peptide and was paired with topical imiquimod. Donor diagnoses consisted of new WHO grade 3 or 4 IDH1-mutant, ATRX-lost astrocytomas. Germline V gene sequence: CDR1 SGHDT, CDR2 YYEEEE. Germline trimming cut 2 bases from V and 3 bases from J; bases unmatched to any gene: 11. The CDR3 has 16 amino acids. Sequencing was performed with immunoSEQ multiplex PCR; in TCRdb, only in-frame clones are kept and a portion is missing. The top ten clones hold 4.5% to 5.5% of a sample with around 120,000 clones, 80% of them seen once.

The chain combines TRBV5-6 with TRBJ2-7; 7 bases map to TRBD2. This specimen was PBMCs, taken from a glioma patient whose treatment included an IDH1 peptide vaccine. The sequence derives from a man aged 40-55 years with glioma. The chain's CDR3 is CASSFTSVAPFYEQYF. DNA of the CDR3: TGTGCCAGCAGCTTCACTAGCGTAGCTCCCTTCTACGAGCAGTACTTC.